This TCR beta chain derives from a study of blood T cell repertoires in COVID-19 (dated by TCRdb to about 2020). Looking at the study overall: The collaborator samples originated in the United States, Italy and Spain and spanned the acute and convalescent phases of COVID-19. The repertoires were released in a freely available public database meant as a resource for research on the immune response to SARS-CoV-2. HLA class I and class II types, where available, came from metadata supplied by the sample provider rather than from assay-based typing. The dataset comprised deeply sampled blood TCRbeta repertoires from subjects exposed to, actively infected with, or recovered from COVID-19. Sample metadata almost always included a de-identified subject ID, COVID-19 status, age in years and sex. The prospective study material was composed of cDNA or gDNA derived from T cells, B-cell-depleted T cells, or PBMCs. Samples were obtained from the ongoing ImmuneRACE study (first 160 participants) and from over 1,000 subjects provided by 6 global collaborators.

The collaborating institutions used their own protocols to collect whole blood in K2EDTA tubes. For TCRbeta analysis, collaborators shipped samples as frozen whole blood, isolated PBMCs, or DNA extracted from either of those sample types. There are 15 amino acids in the CDR3, from cysteine to phenylalanine inclusive. Just the 45-base CDR3 DNA is kept, in frame starting at base 1. The germline V gene supplies CDR1 SGHDT and CDR2 YYEEEE. V is trimmed back by 2 bases and J by 6 bases, and the junction contains 7 bases that no gene match accounts for. The investigation overall reported the following: The quantity of clinical and demographic metadata differed by source and by participant and was supplied without curation.

TCRbeta CDR3 regions were amplified from genomic DNA by means of the immunoSEQ Assay, a bias-controlled multiplex PCR. In the authors' own workflow: The number of nucleated cells in each sample was estimated from the amplification of reference gene primers within the assay. To quantify the absolute abundance of each unique TCRbeta CDR3 rearrangement, sequence reads were collapsed and filtered. For each sample, productive Simpson clonality was calculated as the square root of Simpson's diversity index across productive rearrangements. TCRdb retrieved this table from immuneACCESS and kept in-frame rearrangements only. Not all clones are present; in checked studies, unresolved V genes account for under half, and no reason is known for the remainder. Clonal size and the V and J genes are those of that table, whereas D and trimming came from the DNA. A total of nearly 60,000 clones appear in this sample, roughly 89% of them only once. The biggest ten clones account for roughly an eighth of the sample.

Concerning this clone: Its antigen is not yet known. No qualities accompany the bases; no much larger clone lies one base away.

Sequencing was carried out using peripheral blood. The origin of this receptor is a man between 60 and 75 years old with active COVID-19. The sequence is built from TRBV5-6 and TRBJ2-1; 8 nucleotides in the junction match TRBD2. The DNA reads TGTGCCAGCAGCTTTAGAAGACTAGCGAGCAATGAGCAGTTCTTC. It codes for CASSFRRLASNEQFF.